This TCR beta chain was identified during a study of identical twins. The study's findings and limits: Out-of-frame alpha sequences shared by twins were enriched for low generation probability. Abundant cord blood beta clonotypes carried fewer insertions; memory repertoires showed none.

CDR3 length equals 14 residues. V dropped 5 bases and J dropped 3 bases, with 14 bases sitting between them. TCRdb re-called the 5' RACE reads with MiXCR, one entry per CDR3 protein. The sample holds some 760,000 distinct CDR3 sequences; 15% to 20% are singletons and the top ten take around 14%. Notes on this clonotype: Its antigen is as yet unknown.

The same data also went into a second study, on T cells expressing NK-cell markers. As that report states: Evidence did not settle whether expanded NKG2C+ T cell clones targeted HCMV.

The clonotype originates from a young woman in good health. The specimen sequenced was PBMCs. The chain recombines TRBV12-3 or TRBV12-4 with TRBJ2-7; D perhaps matches TRBD1 (6 bases). CDR3 in DNA: TGTGCCAGCAGTCGTCCAGGACAGAGCTACGAGCAGTACTTC. Protein product: CASSRPGQSYEQYF.